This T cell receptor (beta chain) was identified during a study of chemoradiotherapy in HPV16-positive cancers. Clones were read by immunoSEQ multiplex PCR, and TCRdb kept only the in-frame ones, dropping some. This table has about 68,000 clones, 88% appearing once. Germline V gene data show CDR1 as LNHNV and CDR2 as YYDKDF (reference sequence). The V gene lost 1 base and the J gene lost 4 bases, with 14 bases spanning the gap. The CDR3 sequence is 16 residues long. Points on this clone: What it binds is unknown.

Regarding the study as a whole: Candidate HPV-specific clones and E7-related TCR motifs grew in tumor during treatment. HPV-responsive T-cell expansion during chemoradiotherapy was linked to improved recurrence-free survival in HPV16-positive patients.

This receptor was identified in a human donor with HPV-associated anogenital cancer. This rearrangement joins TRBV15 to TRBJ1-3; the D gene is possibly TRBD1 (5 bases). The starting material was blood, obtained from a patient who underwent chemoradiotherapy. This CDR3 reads CATSRGVGAQGNTIYF. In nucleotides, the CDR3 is TGTGCCACCAGCAGAGGGGTAGGGGCGCAAGGAAACACCATATATTTT.